This T cell receptor beta chain was identified during a study of cytomegalovirus exposure and HLA in healthy donors. The CDR3 sequence is 16 residues long. Looked up from germline, CDR1 is LNHNV and CDR2 is YYDKDF (reference sequence). V shed 4 bases and J 0 bases; nucleotides not matched to a gene: 6. Repertoires were generated with immunoSEQ multiplex PCR, while TCRdb's copy carries only in-frame clones and drops some. Among approximately 180,000 clones listed, around nine tenths were seen once. Broader study findings: The classifier was said to identify cytomegalovirus status with high specificity and sensitivity. According to a subsequent analysis, TCR clusters from the first cohort were inclined to appear together in the roughly 120 validation repertoires.

A word on this clone: Its specificity is not known.

The source material was PBMCs. The chain uses TRBV15 and TRBJ2-1; 7 bases fit TRBD1. The clonotype comes from a man between 18 and 29 years old in good health and CMV-seropositive. The CDR3 sequence: CATSTPDRNSYNEQFF. Here the CDR3 DNA reads TGTGCCACCAGCACCCCGGACAGGAACTCCTACAATGAGCAGTTCTTC.